Presented here are 21 T cell receptor beta chains from one specimen sequenced in a study of post-analysis software for immune sequencing data. Study observations and caveats: Controls had lower frequencies than patients of a few TRBV segments, which included TRBV5-6, TRBV5-1 and TRBV20-1.

No antigen is known for these receptors. Incorporated into the TCR beta cDNA libraries were unique molecular identifiers, which served to reduce PCR and sequencing biases. MiXCR, applied by TCRdb to the PCR reads, yields one record per CDR3 protein. There are some 690,000 distinct CDR3 sequences in the sample; roughly 29% occur only once, and 0.55% to 0.65% lies in the top ten. Sequencing input: blood. All receptors come from a girl aged 5-17 years with multiple sclerosis.

This clonotype was seen a handful of times. This rearrangement joins TRBV7-8 to TRBJ2-3, with TRBD1 matching 8 bases. CDR3 length: 15 amino acids. V was pared by 4 bases and J by 5 bases, with 8 bases of the junction left unmatched. CDR1 is SGHVS and CDR2 is FQNEAQ in the germline V gene. In nucleotides, the CDR3 is TGTGCCAGCAGCTACCCAGGGGGCGTTAGAGATACGCAGTATTTT. It codes for CASSYPGGVRDTQYF.

There are a few counts of this clonotype. This chain connects TRBV6-2 or TRBV6-3 to TRBJ2-1, with 8 bases lining up with TRBD2. Trimming at V came to 4 bases and at J to 4 bases, leaving 12 bases not matched to a gene. Germline V CDR1 and CDR2: MNHEY, SVGEGT. The CDR3 has 17 amino acids. The CDR3 bases are TGTGCCAGCAGTTGGGATGTGGGCGGGAGGACGTACAATGAGCAGTTCTTC. Translating it yields CASSWDVGGRTYNEQFF.

The V call is TRBV6-6, the J call TRBJ2-7; 7 bases align to TRBD1. V shed 2 bases, J shed 2 bases, and the junction held 3 bases outside the gene matches. Germline loops: CDR1 MNHNY, CDR2 SVGAGI (reference sequence). This CDR3 comprises 14 residues. CDR3 DNA sequence: TGTGCCAGCAGTTACCCGGGACAGACCTACGAGCAGTACTTC. Translated, it gives CASSYPGQTYEQYF.

The CDR3 DNA reads TGTGCCAGCTCACCAAGAGCTACAGGTCCCCCCTACGAGCAGTACTTC. This translates into CASSPRATGPPYEQYF. The rearrangement links TRBV18 to TRBJ2-7; D might be TRBD1 (5 bases). Germline V CDR1 and CDR2: KGHSH, LQKENI. Trimming shortened V by 2 bases and J by 2 bases, and 16 bases separated the two germline ends. The CDR3 loop spans 16 amino acids. The full variable domain, its missing parts supplied by reference TRBV18 and TRBJ2-7, is NAGVMQNPRHLVRRRGQEARLRCSPMKGHSHVYWYRQLPEEGLKFMVYLQKENIIDESGMPKERFSAEFPKEGPSILRIQQVVRGDSAAYFCASSPRATGPPYEQYFGPGTRLTVT.

Many counts were recorded for this clonotype. The rearrangement joins TRBV10-3 to TRBJ2-7; D is possibly TRBD2 (5 bases). Germline-derived CDR1 and CDR2 are ENHRY and SYGVKD. The CDR3 totals 14 residues. V dropped 9 bases and J dropped 0 bases, with 15 bases sitting between them. The CDR3 DNA reads as TGTGCCATATCGACGTCGGGGAGCTCCTACGAGCAGTACTTC. As protein: CAISTSGSSYEQYF.

This clonotype was observed a handful of times. The J gene is TRBJ2-4, the V gene TRBV7-2; a possible D gene is TRBD1 (5 bases). CDR1 and CDR2 from the germline V gene are SGHTA and FQGNSA. Trimming cost V 6 bases and J 13 bases, with 19 bases left between them. The CDR3 has 13 residues. CDR3 sequence (DNA): TGTGCCAGCAGGGGTACAGGTACTGAATCCCAGTACTTC. Amino acids: CASRGTGTESQYF.

The V gene is TRBV11-2, the J gene TRBJ2-3; 9 bases line up with TRBD2. With V trimmed by 2 bases and J by 1 base, 19 bases remained unmatched. The CDR3 consists of 21 residues. CDR1 SGHAT and CDR2 FQNNGV come from the germline V gene. The CDR3 nucleotides are TGTGCCAGCAGCTTAAAGTCTCGCTGGCTAGCGGGGAGCGTTGGCACAGATACGCAGTATTTT. Its protein is CASSLKSRWLAGSVGTDTQYF.

This rearrangement joins TRBV15 to TRBJ2-1, with 9 bases matching TRBD1. The CDR3 length is 18 residues. Germline V gene sequence: CDR1 LNHNV, CDR2 YYDKDF (reference sequence). V shed 5 bases and J 8 bases; nucleotides not matched to a gene: 19. DNA of the CDR3: TGTGCCACCAGCCCAAGGCAAGGGAGGGGACAGGGTTTTGATGAGCAGTTCTTC. It specifies CATSPRQGRGQGFDEQFF.

This clonotype was detected only a few times. The chain employs TRBV20-1 and TRBJ2-1; TRBD2 might be the D (6 bases). Per the germline V gene, CDR1 is DFQATT and CDR2 is SNEGSKA (reference sequence). V lost 4 bases, J lost 0 bases, and 13 bases lay in between. CDR3 length equals 15 residues. The CDR3 is CSANFAGNSYNEQFF. The CDR3 DNA is TGCAGTGCTAACTTCGCGGGAAACTCCTACAATGAGCAGTTCTTC.

J is TRBJ2-1 and V is TRBV20-1, with 9 bases identical to TRBD2. The CDR3 extends over 17 amino acids. Trimming cost V 0 bases and J 1 base; bases outside gene matches: 7. Per germline, CDR1 DFQATT and CDR2 SNEGSKA (reference sequence). The CDR3 is CSARDRPSGVSYNEQFF. The CDR3 region has the DNA TGCAGTGCTAGAGATCGGCCTAGCGGGGTTTCCTACAATGAGCAGTTCTTC.

The chain employs TRBV29-1 and TRBJ2-7; D unresolved. The germline V and J ends were trimmed by 0 bases and 0 bases, with 9 bases remaining between them. The V gene's germline CDR1 is SQVTM and CDR2 ANQGSEA. The CDR3 consists of 14 residues. CDR3 amino acids: CSVEDCRPSYEQYF. The DNA of the CDR3 is TGCAGCGTTGAAGATTGCAGGCCCTCCTACGAGCAGTACTTC.

The chain employs TRBV15 and TRBJ2-7; 9 bases fit TRBD2. Trimming removed 6 bases from V and 4 bases from J; junction bases left unmatched: 10. The CDR3 consists of 15 residues. Germline loops: CDR1 LNHNV, CDR2 YYDKDF (reference sequence). As DNA, the CDR3 is TGTGCCACCAGTCCTAGGGGAGCGGGAGGATACGAGCAGTACTTC. As protein: CATSPRGAGGYEQYF.

This clonotype was recorded a few times. The chain links TRBV5-1 to TRBJ2-7; 8 bases agree with TRBD2. This CDR3 region has 16 residues. CDR1 is SGHRS and CDR2 is YFSETQ in the germline V gene. The junction had 7 bases not matched to a gene; V was cut back by 0 bases and J by 2 bases. CDR3: CASSLGREGHTYEQYF. The CDR3 coding sequence is TGCGCCAGCAGCTTGGGTCGGGAGGGCCATACCTACGAGCAGTACTTC.

This clonotype was recorded at least ten times. V is TRBV14 and J is TRBJ2-3, with 8 bases aligning to TRBD2. V trimming: 4 bases; J trimming: 1 base; junction bases outside the gene matches: 4. The CDR3 spans 15 residues. Looked up from germline, CDR1 is SGHDN and CDR2 is FVKESK. The DNA for the CDR3 is TGTGCCAGCAGCCTCACTAGCGGAGGCACAGATACGCAGTATTTT. Translation: CASSLTSGGTDTQYF.

The chain is built from TRBV2 and TRBJ1-2; D not resolved. The CDR3 loop spans 12 amino acids. The V gene's germline CDR1 is SNHLY and CDR2 FYNNEI. The V end lost 4 bases, the J end lost 8 bases, and 11 bases lay between the germline ends. CDR3 amino acids: CASSGSLSGYTF. The DNA of the CDR3 is TGTGCCAGCAGTGGGTCCCTAAGCGGCTACACCTTC.

The V call is TRBV7-9, the J call TRBJ1-2, with 7 bases lining up with TRBD1. This CDR3 has 14 residues. Germline CDR1 is SEHNR and CDR2 is FQNEAQ (reference sequence). Trimming removed 7 bases from V and 4 bases from J; junction bases left unmatched: 9. CDR3 nucleotides: TGTGCCAGCACCGCCGACAGGGATGGCTATGGCTACACCTTC. The encoded protein is CASTADRDGYGYTF.

The V and J genes are TRBV28 and TRBJ1-2; possibly TRBD1 for D (6 bases). Per germline, CDR1 MDHEN and CDR2 SYDVKM. CDR3 size: 12 residues. V lost 8 bases and J lost 4, with 11 bases in between. The CDR3: CASYRTVYGYTF. In DNA, the CDR3 is TGTGCCAGCTATCGGACAGTCTATGGCTACACCTTC.

V usage is TRBV3-1 and J usage is TRBJ2-5; D uncertain. The DNA end is a closer match to TRBJ2-1, so the J assignment may be wrong. The CDR3 sequence is 15 residues long. CDR1 is LGHDT and CDR2 is YNNKEL in the germline V gene (reference sequence). The CDR3 coding sequence is TGTGCCAGCAGCCAAGGGGTCCAGTCCCAAGAGACCCAGTTCTTC. This gives the protein CASSQGVQSQETQFF.

This clonotype was seen ten or more times. CDR3: CSAHTGTGRSTGANVLTF. The CDR3 coding sequence is TGCAGTGCTCATACCGGGACAGGGCGATCGACTGGGGCCAACGTCCTGACTTTC. The chain recombines TRBV20-1 with TRBJ2-6, with 9 bases identical to TRBD1. The CDR3 covers 18 residues. V dropped 5 bases and J dropped 2; count of bases not matched to a gene: 13. CDR1 and CDR2 (germline): DFQATT, SNEGSKA (reference sequence).

This chain links TRBV6-6 with TRBJ2-5; D call uncertain. The DNA end is a closer match to TRBJ2-7, so the J assignment may be wrong. The CDR3 has 13 amino acids. Germline V lookup: CDR1 MNHNY, CDR2 SVGAGI (reference sequence). CDR3 DNA: TGTGCCAGCAGCCTATTACCCGCCTACGAGCAGTACTTC. Amino acid sequence: CASSLLPAYEQYF.

The rearrangement links TRBV11-1 to TRBJ2-5, with 9 bases aligning to TRBD2. Germline trimming cut 5 bases from V and 3 bases from J; bases unmatched to any gene: 7. Germline loops: CDR1 SGHAT, CDR2 FQDESV (reference sequence). The CDR3 has 15 residues. The CDR3 DNA reads TGTGCCAGCAGCCCTAGCCCTAGCGGGGAAGAGACCCAGTACTTC. Protein product: CASSPSPSGEETQYF.